The clone carrying this T cell receptor beta chain was seen only once. Patients at the Seattle site were enrolled during active infection and followed longitudinally. This specimen belongs to a study of blood T cell repertoires in COVID-19. Per germline, CDR1 MNHEY and CDR2 SVGEGT. V was pared by 2 bases and J by 6 bases, with 17 bases between. The CDR3 is 15 amino acids. Per the authors' pipeline: Estimation of nucleated cell counts relied on the amplification of reference gene primers. Using immunoSEQ multiplex PCR, the repertoire was profiled, and TCRdb retains in-frame clones only, with some absent. The V and J calls and clone size were taken over from that table, and D and trimming were inferred from the DNA. The table shows more than 150,000 clones, with around nine tenths occurring only once.

This chain connects TRBV6-2 or TRBV6-3 to TRBJ2-7; D is possibly TRBD1 (6 bases). The sample consisted of peripheral blood. This TCR was sampled from a man between 60 and 75 years old with COVID-19, enrolled during active disease. As DNA, the CDR3 is TGTGCCAGCAGTTACAGTCGACAGGCCCGTATCGAGCAGTACTTC. Translation: CASSYSRQARIEQYF.